The T cell receptor beta chain described here comes from a study of T-cell reconstitution after alpha-beta-depleted transplantation in children. TCRbeta library construction was performed incorporating unique molecular identifiers. TCRdb fed the PCR reads into MiXCR, producing one record per CDR3 protein. Of 500,000 to 650,000 distinct CDR3 sequences in the sample, 10% to 12% were seen once. This clonotype was observed at least ten times. There are 18 residues in the CDR3. V gave up 4 bases and J gave up 2 bases, with 22 bases separating them. Germline-derived CDR1 and CDR2 are LNHNV and YYDKDF (reference sequence).

The TCR was taken from a female patient aged 2-10 years who had a stem cell transplant for aplastic anemia, so the T cells may come from the graft donor. This sequence joins TRBV15 and TRBJ2-3; no clear D. The sample in question was PBMCs, mostly from graft donor cells, obtained 180 days after TCRalphabeta/CD19-depleted stem cell transplant. The CDR3 sequence is CATSKSPSARSVTDTQYF. As DNA, the CDR3 is TGTGCCACCAGCAAGTCCCCCAGCGCAAGGTCTGTCACAGATACGCAGTATTTT.